The T cell receptor beta chain under discussion was sequenced for a study of blood T cell repertoires in COVID-19. About the study: Donors in the United States, Italy and Spain gave samples during acute or convalescent COVID-19. T cells, B-cell-depleted T cells, or PBMCs supplied cDNA or gDNA.

Germline V gene sequence: CDR1 LNHNV, CDR2 YYDKDF (reference sequence). Trimming removed 0 bases at V and 0 bases at J, with 6 bases between. CDR3 size: 15 residues. Source study methods: Estimation of nucleated cell counts relied on the amplification of reference gene primers. Generated by immunoSEQ multiplex PCR, the TCRdb table keeps only in-frame clones and is missing some. The D gene and trimming were derived from the DNA, and the V and J assignments and clone size from that table. The sample yields around 250,000 clones, roughly 88% seen once. This chain uses TRBV15 with TRBJ2-4; unclear D gene. This TCR was sampled from an older man with acute or convalescent COVID-19. Sequences were obtained from peripheral blood. This CDR3 reads CATSRDPLAKNIQYF. The CDR3 DNA is TGTGCCACCAGCAGAGATCCACTAGCCAAAAACATTCAGTACTTC.